These 16 T cell receptor beta chains were all obtained from the same sample, sequenced in a study of blood T cell repertoires in COVID-19 (dated by TCRdb to the early 2020s). Libraries came from the immunoSEQ multiplex PCR assay. Here the immuneACCESS table is served through TCRdb, limited to in-frame sequences with V and J called. Missing clones are a known gap in these copies; in checked studies unresolved V genes cover under half, and the rest lacks a known reason. The sample profile shows around 190,000 clones; about 88% of them were found once. Approximately 9% of the sample rests with the top ten. The sequenced sample was PBMCs or T cells enriched from blood (not recorded which). These receptors were collected from a young woman who had recovered from COVID-19.

The CDR3 region is CASSDHRGSGNTIYF. The CDR3 DNA reads as TGTGCCAGCAGTGACCACAGGGGATCAGGAAACACCATATATTTT. The chain uses TRBV6-4 and TRBJ1-3, with 7 bases aligning to TRBD1. The CDR3 spans 15 residues. V trimming: 2 bases; J trimming: 4 bases; junction bases outside the gene matches: 5. Germline assignment: CDR1 MRHNA and CDR2 SNTAGT.

This clone was observed a single time. This chain uses TRBV7-2 with TRBJ2-4, with D possibly matching TRBD1 (6 bases). Germline values: CDR1 SGHTA, CDR2 FQGNSA. The ends were cut back, 5 bases at V and 1 base at J, with 18 bases in the middle. This CDR3 contains 17 residues. The CDR3 reads CASSLSSQGGAKNIQYF. The CDR3 nucleotides read TGTGCCAGCAGCCTAAGTTCACAGGGTGGGGCCAAAAACATTCAGTACTTC.

This chain uses TRBV4-1 with TRBJ1-2; 11 bases match TRBD1. V shed 0 bases, J shed 4 bases, and the junction held 4 bases outside the gene matches. There are 16 residues in the CDR3. CDR1 and CDR2 (germline): MGHRA, YSYEKL. This CDR3 reads CASSQDPGTGGYGYTF. The CDR3 region has the DNA TGCGCCAGCAGCCAAGATCCCGGGACAGGGGGCTATGGCTACACCTTC.

The CDR3, as DNA: TGCAGCGTTGTACGTGGAGGGCGGGTGTTTTTT. Encoded protein: CSVVRGGRVFF. The chain links TRBV29-1 to TRBJ1-4; D call uncertain. CDR3 size: 11 residues. Trimming took off 4 bases at V and 15 bases at J, with 15 bases between the two ends. Germline V gene lookup returns CDR1 SQVTM and CDR2 ANQGSEA.

This clone turned up a few times. The rearrangement links TRBV2 to TRBJ1-3; TRBD1 might be the D (5 bases). The CDR3 totals 14 residues. Trimming pared 7 bases from V and 0 bases from J, leaving 10 bases between. The V gene's germline CDR1 is SNHLY and CDR2 FYNNEI. Here the CDR3 reads CASNQDSSGNTIYF. As DNA, the CDR3 is TGTGCCAGCAATCAAGACAGCTCTGGAAACACCATATATTTT.

The rearrangement uses TRBV7-9 and TRBJ2-7, with D maybe TRBD2 (5 bases). The CDR3 consists of 14 residues. Germline CDR1 and CDR2: SEHNR and FQNEAQ (reference sequence). V was pared by 3 bases and J by 2 bases, with 11 bases between. CDR3 DNA sequence: TGTGCCAGCAGCTTCAACCCGGAGGCCTACGAGCAGTACTTC. This gives the protein CASSFNPEAYEQYF.

CDR3 region: CASSTGANQPQHF. In DNA form, the CDR3 reads TGTGCCAGCTCGACAGGGGCGAATCAGCCCCAGCATTTT. V and J are TRBV19 and TRBJ1-5; TRBD1 aligns across 8 bases. V shed 9 bases, J shed 4 bases, and the junction held 5 bases outside the gene matches. From germline, CDR1 is LNHDA and CDR2 SQIVND (reference sequence). The CDR3 runs to 13 residues.

The chain employs TRBV28 and TRBJ1-4, with D possibly TRBD1 on 6 matching bases. The V end was cut by 6 bases, the J end by 8 bases, with 13 bases between. CDR1 is MDHEN, CDR2 SYDVKM, per germline. The CDR3 is 13 residues long. The CDR3 loop reads CASSPVDREKLFF. The CDR3 region has the DNA TGTGCCAGCAGCCCGGTTGACAGGGAAAAACTGTTTTTT.

The chain is built from TRBV6-5 and TRBJ2-3; 9 nucleotides match TRBD1. V gave up 8 bases and J gave up 8 bases; unmatched junction bases: 5. Germline CDR1 reads MNHEY; CDR2 reads SVGAGI. CDR3 length equals 12 residues. CDR3: CASGTGTGTQYF. CDR3 sequence (DNA): TGTGCCAGCGGGACAGGGACGGGTACGCAGTATTTT.

V is TRBV7-9 and J is TRBJ1-1; D is uncertain. The V gene lost 5 bases and the J gene lost 0 bases, with 13 bases spanning the gap. This CDR3 is 15 amino acids long. Germline V lookup: CDR1 SEHNR, CDR2 FQNEAQ (reference sequence). The CDR3: CASSGPPTVNTEAFF. For the CDR3, the DNA is TGTGCCAGCAGCGGGCCCCCAACGGTGAACACTGAAGCTTTCTTT.

The chain links TRBV28 to TRBJ1-1; 8 bases line up with TRBD1. The germline CDR1 and CDR2 sequences are MDHEN and SYDVKM. The CDR3 extends over 18 amino acids. V shed 3 bases and J 4 bases; nucleotides not matched to a gene: 16. The CDR3 spells CASSLGDSYGQGGTEAFF. CDR3 nucleotide sequence: TGTGCCAGCAGTTTGGGGGACTCATACGGACAGGGCGGCACTGAAGCTTTCTTT.

The V and J genes are TRBV28 and TRBJ1-5, with 10 bases matching TRBD1. The CDR3 runs to 15 residues. V shed 4 bases, J shed 6 bases, and the junction held 6 bases outside the gene matches. Looked up from germline, CDR1 is MDHEN and CDR2 is SYDVKM. The CDR3 coding sequence is TGTGCCAGCAGTTCGACAGGGGGCGACGGTCAGCCCCAGCATTTT. It specifies CASSSTGGDGQPQHF.

This clone showed up just a few times. This chain uses TRBV30 with TRBJ2-3; D gene uncertain. Between the trimmed V and J ends, which lost 3 bases and 5 bases, there was a span of 6 bases. The CDR3 has 11 amino acids. Looked up from germline, CDR1 is GTSNPN and CDR2 is SVGIG (reference sequence). CDR3 in amino acids: CAWRRQDTQYF. CDR3 nucleotide sequence: TGTGCCTGGAGGAGGCAAGATACGCAGTATTTT.

The chain carries TRBV2 and TRBJ1-6; a possible D gene is TRBD1 (6 bases). The CDR3 runs to 15 residues. The germline CDR1 and CDR2 sequences are SNHLY and FYNNEI. The V end lost 0 bases, the J end lost 6 bases, and 9 bases lay between the germline ends. As DNA, the CDR3 is TGTGCCAGCAGTGAAGCGCCCAGGGGTAATTCACCCCTCCACTTT. It yields the protein CASSEAPRGNSPLHF.

The rearrangement joins TRBV7-2 to TRBJ1-1; 7 bases align to TRBD1. The V gene end was trimmed by 1 base and the J gene end by 3 bases; junction bases not matched to a gene: 2. Germline V gene lookup returns CDR1 SGHTA and CDR2 FQGNSA. The CDR3 loop spans 14 amino acids. The CDR3 here is CASSLGGGYTEAFF. For the CDR3, the DNA is TGTGCCAGCAGCTTAGGAGGGGGCTACACTGAAGCTTTCTTT.

Only one count was recorded for this clone. The chain combines TRBV7-9 with TRBJ2-5; weak D call: TRBD2 (6 bases). Per the germline V gene, CDR1 is SEHNR and CDR2 is FQNEAQ (reference sequence). Trimming cost V 11 bases and J 5 bases, with 6 bases left between them. The CDR3 has 9 amino acids. The CDR3 region has the DNA TGTGCCGGGGGGGAGACCCAGTACTTC. It yields the protein CAGGETQYF.